The 13 T cell receptor beta chains in this list originate from one sample, sequenced in a study of blood T cell repertoires in COVID-19. Sequencing used immunoSEQ multiplex PCR; TCRdb keeps in-frame clones, though not all of them. The sample has 150,000 to 180,000 clones, 76% seen once; the top ten hold 3.7%. Sequences were obtained from peripheral blood. Source of these receptors: a woman aged 80 or over with acute or convalescent COVID-19.

The chain recombines TRBV3-1 (or the pseudogene TRBV3-2) with TRBJ2-7; tentative D call: TRBD1 (5 bases). Trimming shortened V by 3 bases and J by 1 base, and 7 bases separated the two germline ends. The CDR3 is 13 residues long. Germline values: CDR1 LGHDT, CDR2 YNNKEL (reference sequence). Here the CDR3 DNA reads TGTGCCAGCAGCCAGAAGGGGTCCTACGAGCAGTACTTC. Its protein is CASSQKGSYEQYF.

A few counts support this clone. V usage is TRBV11-2 and J usage is TRBJ2-3; TRBD2 might be the D (5 bases). The V gene lost 2 bases and the J gene lost 4 bases, with 10 bases spanning the gap. Germline-derived CDR1 and CDR2 are SGHAT and FQNNGV. The CDR3 length is 14 residues. The CDR3 protein is CASSLNPSPDTQYF. In nucleotides, the CDR3 is TGTGCCAGCAGCTTAAATCCTAGCCCAGATACGCAGTATTTT.

The gene calls are TRBV29-1 and TRBJ2-3, with 10 bases fitting TRBD1. Germline V CDR1 and CDR2: SQVTM, ANQGSEA. With V trimmed by 7 bases and J by 1 base, 8 bases remained unmatched. There are 15 residues in the CDR3. The CDR3 nucleotides read TGCAGCGGGGGGACCGGGACAGGGGGCACAGATACGCAGTATTTT. It codes for CSGGTGTGGTDTQYF.

The chain uses TRBV7-6 and TRBJ1-3; D gene uncertain. Trimming pared 1 base from V and 0 bases from J, leaving 7 bases between. Looked up from germline, CDR1 is SGHVS and CDR2 is FNYEAQ. The CDR3 spans 15 residues. The CDR3 reads CASSLVSGSGNTIYF. DNA for the CDR3: TGTGCCAGCAGCTTAGTGTCCGGCTCTGGAAACACCATATATTTT.

This clone came up once. V gene TRBV6-1 combines with J gene TRBJ1-1; the D gene is possibly TRBD1 (6 bases). In germline, CDR1 is MNHNS, CDR2 SASEGT. V dropped 2 bases and J dropped 0 bases, with 10 bases sitting between them. CDR3 size: 15 residues. For the CDR3, the DNA is TGTGCCAGCAGTGAAAAGGGGGACCTGAACACTGAAGCTTTCTTT. Its translation: CASSEKGDLNTEAFF.

The chain employs TRBV10-3 and TRBJ2-7; 7 bases match TRBD1. The CDR3 has 13 amino acids. Trimming removed 6 bases from V and 1 base from J; junction bases left unmatched: 3. The germline V gene encodes CDR1 ENHRY and CDR2 SYGVKD. The chain's CDR3 is CAISRDSSYEQYF. The CDR3 bases are TGTGCCATCAGCCGGGACAGTTCCTACGAGCAGTACTTC.

The chain couples TRBV7-3 to TRBJ2-5; 9 bases align to TRBD1. CDR1 and CDR2 (germline): SGHTA, FQGTGA. This CDR3 has 15 amino acids. V gave up 5 bases and J gave up 5 bases; unmatched junction bases: 9. CDR3 loop: CASSLLPGQGETQYF. In DNA form, the CDR3 reads TGTGCCAGCAGCCTACTCCCGGGACAGGGTGAGACCCAGTACTTC.

This clone has a handful of counts. The chain links TRBV5-1 to TRBJ1-6; TRBD1 matches at 7 bases. With V trimmed by 7 bases and J by 5 bases, 3 bases remained unmatched. This CDR3 is 13 amino acids long. Per the germline V gene, CDR1 is SGHRS and CDR2 is YFSETQ. The CDR3 DNA follows: TGCGCCAGCCAGCAGGGGGATAATTCACCCCTCCACTTT. Translation gives CASQQGDNSPLHF.

The rearrangement joins TRBV12-3 or TRBV12-4 to TRBJ1-2; D perhaps matches TRBD1 (5 bases). The V and J ends lost 11 bases and 8 bases respectively, with 18 bases between them. The CDR3 has 12 amino acids. CDR3 bases: TGTGCCTGTATGGGGGGAGAAAGGGGCTACACCTTC. Protein sequence: CACMGGERGYTF.

This sequence joins TRBV30 and TRBJ1-1; 8 nucleotides match TRBD1. The V segment lost 5 bases and the J segment 4 bases; nucleotides outside the gene matches: 12. Germline lookup yields CDR1 GTSNPN and CDR2 SVGIG (reference sequence). CDR3 size: 15 residues. CDR3 in amino acids: CAWGQGNLGSTEAFF. The CDR3 region has the DNA TGTGCCTGGGGACAGGGAAATTTGGGAAGCACTGAAGCTTTCTTT.

This clone has a single count. The genes are TRBV15 and TRBJ2-1; TRBD2 agrees at 14 bases. The CDR3 runs 18 residues. The V segment lost 3 bases and the J segment 4 bases; nucleotides outside the gene matches: 8. CDR1 and CDR2 (germline): LNHNV, YYDKDF (reference sequence). The CDR3 DNA follows: TGTGCCACCAGCAGCGCGGGGACTAGCGGGAGTTGGTACAATGAGCAGTTCTTC. It is translated as CATSSAGTSGSWYNEQFF.

The chain couples TRBV18 to TRBJ1-2; perhaps TRBD1 as D (6 bases). Germline V gene data show CDR1 as KGHSH and CDR2 as LQKENI. CDR3 size: 14 residues. Deletions cut 6 bases from V and 4 bases from J, with 15 bases between. CDR3 protein: CASSPGQITYGYTF. The CDR3 bases are TGTGCCAGCTCCCCGGGACAAATAACCTATGGCTACACCTTC.

The chain is built from TRBV11-1 and TRBJ2-5; D is uncertain. The length of the CDR3 is 13 residues. The ends were cut back, 3 bases at V and 3 bases at J, with 8 bases in the middle. From germline, CDR1 is SGHAT and CDR2 FQDESV (reference sequence). The CDR3 region has the DNA TGTGCCAGCAGCTTCTCCGGTAAAGAGACCCAGTACTTC. It encodes CASSFSGKETQYF.